Listed below are T cell receptor beta chains from one sample, sequenced in a study of T cells after yellow fever vaccination. TCRdb itself ran the 5' RACE reads through MiXCR, one entry per CDR3 protein. The sample contains under 550,000 distinct CDR3 sequences, about a fifth of which appear only once. The sample in question was PBMCs, obtained about 20 days after the first yellow fever vaccination. The receptors stem from a man between 18 and 29 years old who received the YFV17D yellow fever vaccine. The CDR3 runs from the conserved cysteine through the conserved F or W. The order of the fields is D gene, J gene, clone size, V gene, CDR3 DNA, CDR3 protein. A D gene is named only where the DNA matches it firmly. The listing skips clone size in some rows; elsewhere it reads once, few, many or a size class.

d_gene: NA
j_gene: TRBJ2-2
abundance: NA
v_gene: TRBV18
CDR3nt: TGTGCCAGCTCACCACTGACAGTTGCGAACACCGGGGAGCTGTTTTTT
CDR3aa: CASSPLTVANTGELFF

d_gene: TRBD1
j_gene: TRBJ2-2
abundance: few
v_gene: TRBV14
CDR3nt: TGTGCCAGCAGCCGACTTTGGACAGGGAGCACCGGGGAGCTGTTTTTT
CDR3aa: CASSRLWTGSTGELFF

d_gene: NA
j_gene: TRBJ2-3
abundance: NA
v_gene: TRBV4-3
CDR3nt: TGCGCCAGCAGCCAAAGCCTGCCAGGGATAGATACGCAGTATTTT
CDR3aa: CASSQSLPGIDTQYF

d_gene: TRBD2
j_gene: TRBJ2-5
abundance: few
v_gene: TRBV7-3
CDR3nt: TGTGCCAGCAGCAGAGAACCACTAGCGGGGGCGGGAGAGACCCAGTACTTC
CDR3aa: CASSREPLAGAGETQYF

d_gene: NA
j_gene: TRBJ1-1
abundance: few
v_gene: TRBV20-1
CDR3nt: TGCAGTGCTAGAGATAGGGGGTCTATATACACTGAAGCTTTCTTT
CDR3aa: CSARDRGSIYTEAFF

d_gene: NA
j_gene: TRBJ2-1
abundance: few
v_gene: TRBV6-5
CDR3nt: TGTGCCAGCAGTTACTCGTTGCAGGTCTCCTACAATGAGCAGTTCTTC
CDR3aa: CASSYSLQVSYNEQFF

d_gene: NA
j_gene: TRBJ2-1
abundance: few
v_gene: TRBV7-2
CDR3nt: TGTGCCAGCAGCTTGCAGTCGGGGCTGCCCGGGAATGAGCAGTTCTTC
CDR3aa: CASSLQSGLPGNEQFF

d_gene: TRBD1
j_gene: TRBJ1-1
abundance: NA
v_gene: TRBV7-8
CDR3nt: TGTGCCATACAGGCAATGAGGAGGGGGCAAGGTGGAACGACTGAAGCTTTCTTT
CDR3aa: CAIQAMRRGQGGTTEAFF

d_gene: TRBD1
j_gene: TRBJ1-6
abundance: few
v_gene: TRBV7-9
CDR3nt: TGTGCCAGCAGCTTAGCCTGGACAGGGAGTGTTTCACCCCTCCACTTT
CDR3aa: CASSLAWTGSVSPLHF

d_gene: NA
j_gene: TRBJ2-1
abundance: NA
v_gene: TRBV9
CDR3nt: TGTGCCAGCAACCCGGGGACTGTCTACAATGAGCAGTTCTTC
CDR3aa: CASNPGTVYNEQFF

d_gene: TRBD1
j_gene: TRBJ1-5
abundance: few
v_gene: TRBV12-3/TRBV12-4
CDR3nt: TGTGCCAGCAGTTTCCCAGGGGGGAATCAGCCCCAGCATTTT
CDR3aa: CASSFPGGNQPQHF

d_gene: NA
j_gene: TRBJ1-1
abundance: NA
v_gene: TRBV5-4
CDR3nt: TGTGCCAGCAGCTTGGAGTGGGAGAACACTGAAGCTTTCTTT
CDR3aa: CASSLEWENTEAFF

d_gene: NA
j_gene: TRBJ1-1
abundance: NA
v_gene: TRBV7-9
CDR3nt: TGTGCCAGCACCCGGATAGACACTGAAGCTTTCTTT
CDR3aa: CASTRIDTEAFF

d_gene: TRBD2
j_gene: TRBJ2-3
abundance: NA
v_gene: TRBV7-9
CDR3nt: TGTGCCAGCAGCTTAGCGCGAGCGGGGGACACAGATACGCAGTATTTT
CDR3aa: CASSLARAGDTDTQYF

d_gene: TRBD1
j_gene: TRBJ2-3
abundance: NA
v_gene: TRBV6-1
CDR3nt: TGTGCCACCGCGGGACAGGACCACACAGATACGCAGTATTTT
CDR3aa: CATAGQDHTDTQYF

d_gene: TRBD2
j_gene: TRBJ2-7
abundance: NA
v_gene: TRBV5-1
CDR3nt: TGCGCCAGCAGCCGCTTCGCGGGGGGAACCTACGAGCAGTACTTC
CDR3aa: CASSRFAGGTYEQYF

d_gene: TRBD2
j_gene: TRBJ2-3
abundance: NA
v_gene: TRBV5-1
CDR3nt: TGCGCCAGCAGCTTGCCTCTACTAGCGGGGGGAAATACAGATACGCAGTATTTT
CDR3aa: CASSLPLLAGGNTDTQYF

d_gene: NA
j_gene: TRBJ1-5
abundance: NA
v_gene: TRBV29-1
CDR3nt: TGCAGCGTTGCTCGGGATTCGAATCAGCCCCAGCATTTT
CDR3aa: CSVARDSNQPQHF

d_gene: NA
j_gene: TRBJ2-1
abundance: NA
v_gene: TRBV9
CDR3nt: TGTGCCAGCGCGGGGACCCGGCGAAGCTCCTACAATGAGCAGTTCTTC
CDR3aa: CASAGTRRSSYNEQFF

d_gene: NA
j_gene: TRBJ2-3
abundance: few
v_gene: TRBV7-3
CDR3nt: TGTGCCAGCAGCTTAAGGTGGACGGAGCGAGACACCTGGAGAATGGGCACAGATACGCAGTATTTT
CDR3aa: CASSLRWTERDTWRMGTDTQYF

d_gene: TRBD1
j_gene: TRBJ1-5
abundance: few
v_gene: TRBV20-1
CDR3nt: TGCAGTGCTAGTTTCGGACAGGGGTTAAATCAGCCCCAGCATTTT
CDR3aa: CSASFGQGLNQPQHF

d_gene: NA
j_gene: TRBJ1-5
abundance: NA
v_gene: TRBV4-1
CDR3nt: TGCGCCAGCAGCCCTAGACCCGAGCGAACTACATATAGCAATCAGCCCCAGCATTTT
CDR3aa: CASSPRPERTTYSNQPQHF

d_gene: NA
j_gene: TRBJ2-4
abundance: NA
v_gene: TRBV6-5
CDR3nt: TGTGCCAGCAGTTACATGGGGGGATCCAAAAACATTCAGTACTTC
CDR3aa: CASSYMGGSKNIQYF

d_gene: TRBD2
j_gene: TRBJ2-2
abundance: NA
v_gene: TRBV7-3
CDR3nt: TGTGCCAGCAGCTTAACCCCGGCTAGCGGGTCGGGCGGGGAGCTGTTTTTT
CDR3aa: CASSLTPASGSGGELFF

d_gene: NA
j_gene: TRBJ1-5
abundance: few
v_gene: TRBV12-3/TRBV12-4
CDR3nt: TGTGCCAGCAGTTCCCCCGAGACAGGAAATCAGCCCCAGCATTTT
CDR3aa: CASSSPETGNQPQHF

d_gene: NA
j_gene: TRBJ2-5
abundance: NA
v_gene: TRBV5-1
CDR3nt: TGCGCCAGCAGCTGGACCGGGACTGAAGAGACCCAGTACTTC
CDR3aa: CASSWTGTEETQYF

d_gene: TRBD1
j_gene: TRBJ2-3
abundance: few
v_gene: TRBV9
CDR3nt: TGTGCCAGCAGCTTGGGACAGGCTAGCACAGATACGCAGTATTTT
CDR3aa: CASSLGQASTDTQYF

d_gene: NA
j_gene: TRBJ1-1
abundance: NA
v_gene: TRBV27
CDR3nt: TGTGCCAGCAGTTCCCTCCAGGGGACTGGGGTGAACACTGAAGCTTTCTTT
CDR3aa: CASSSLQGTGVNTEAFF

d_gene: NA
j_gene: TRBJ2-3
abundance: NA
v_gene: TRBV20-1
CDR3nt: TGCAGTGCCACCAGGGATACGCAGTATTTT
CDR3aa: CSATRDTQYF

d_gene: NA
j_gene: TRBJ2-2
abundance: few
v_gene: TRBV2
CDR3nt: TGTGCCAGCACGGTGGCAGGTGGAACCGGGGAGCTGTTTTTT
CDR3aa: CASTVAGGTGELFF

d_gene: NA
j_gene: TRBJ1-6
abundance: NA
v_gene: TRBV7-8
CDR3nt: TGTGCCAGCAGCACACACCGGAACAGGAATTCACCCCTCCACTTT
CDR3aa: CASSTHRNRNSPLHF

d_gene: TRBD2
j_gene: TRBJ2-3
abundance: NA
v_gene: TRBV10-3
CDR3nt: TGTGCCATCAATCTAGCGGGGGGGCCTCACCCAGATACGCAGTATTTT
CDR3aa: CAINLAGGPHPDTQYF

d_gene: NA
j_gene: TRBJ2-5
abundance: many
v_gene: TRBV12-3/TRBV12-4
CDR3nt: TGTGCCAGCAGGCTAGGCGGGGAGACCCAGTACTTC
CDR3aa: CASRLGGETQYF

d_gene: TRBD2
j_gene: TRBJ2-3
abundance: few
v_gene: TRBV15
CDR3nt: TGTGCCACCAGCAGAGCCGGCGGGGGGGCCAACCCCACAGATACGCAGTATTTT
CDR3aa: CATSRAGGGANPTDTQYF

d_gene: NA
j_gene: TRBJ2-5
abundance: few
v_gene: TRBV7-8
CDR3nt: TGTGCCAGCAGCCAATGGGACTCAGGGGAGGGTCAAGAGACCCAGTACTTC
CDR3aa: CASSQWDSGEGQETQYF

d_gene: TRBD1
j_gene: TRBJ1-2
abundance: few
v_gene: TRBV7-9
CDR3nt: TGTGCCAGCAGACATCCGGGACAGGGGTCCCACACCTTC
CDR3aa: CASRHPGQGSHTF

d_gene: TRBD2
j_gene: TRBJ2-1
abundance: NA
v_gene: TRBV5-1
CDR3nt: TGCGCCAGCAGCTTGGAAGCGGGGGGGCCAAATGAGCAGTTCTTC
CDR3aa: CASSLEAGGPNEQFF

d_gene: TRBD2
j_gene: TRBJ2-1
abundance: NA
v_gene: TRBV9
CDR3nt: TGTGCCAGCAGCGTACGCGGGGGGGAATACAATGAGCAGTTCTTC
CDR3aa: CASSVRGGEYNEQFF

d_gene: NA
j_gene: TRBJ2-7
abundance: few
v_gene: TRBV21-1
CDR3nt: TGTGCCAGCAGCAGGGGGCGCGGGTCCTCCCACGAGCAGTACTTC
CDR3aa: CASSRGRGSSHEQYF

d_gene: NA
j_gene: TRBJ2-2
abundance: NA
v_gene: TRBV5-4
CDR3nt: TGTGCCAGCAGCTTGTTAATCTGGGGGGAGACCGGGGAGCTGTTTTTT
CDR3aa: CASSLLIWGETGELFF

d_gene: NA
j_gene: TRBJ2-6
abundance: NA
v_gene: TRBV20-1
CDR3nt: TGCAGTGCTAGAGTACAGGGAATCCCTGGGGCCAACGTCCTGACTTTC
CDR3aa: CSARVQGIPGANVLTF

d_gene: NA
j_gene: TRBJ2-5
abundance: few
v_gene: TRBV6-5
CDR3nt: TGTGCCAGCAGTTACTCGTTCAGCCAAGAGACCCAGTACTTC
CDR3aa: CASSYSFSQETQYF

d_gene: NA
j_gene: TRBJ2-5
abundance: NA
v_gene: TRBV20-1
CDR3nt: TGCAGTGCTAGAGTCGCAGGATTGAAGACCCAGTACTTC
CDR3aa: CSARVAGLKTQYF

d_gene: NA
j_gene: TRBJ1-1
abundance: few
v_gene: TRBV4-3
CDR3nt: TGCGCCAGCAGCCAGGGCCGCGTGACTGAAGCTTTCTTT
CDR3aa: CASSQGRVTEAFF

d_gene: NA
j_gene: TRBJ1-1
abundance: NA
v_gene: TRBV20-1
CDR3nt: TGCAGTGCTACGCCAGACATGAACACTGAAGCTTTCTTT
CDR3aa: CSATPDMNTEAFF

d_gene: NA
j_gene: TRBJ1-6
abundance: few
v_gene: TRBV7-2
CDR3nt: TGTGCCAGCAGCTTAACCGGGACAAACTTTAATTCACCCCTCCACTTT
CDR3aa: CASSLTGTNFNSPLHF

d_gene: NA
j_gene: TRBJ2-3
abundance: many
v_gene: TRBV7-3
CDR3nt: TGTGCCAGCAGCTTAGGGGTGGGACGCCCTACCACAGATACGCAGTATTTT
CDR3aa: CASSLGVGRPTTDTQYF

d_gene: TRBD1
j_gene: TRBJ1-5
abundance: many
v_gene: TRBV10-2
CDR3nt: TGCGCCAGCAGCCGGGACAGGGTCGAACCCCAGCATTTT
CDR3aa: CASSRDRVEPQHF

d_gene: TRBD2
j_gene: TRBJ2-1
abundance: NA
v_gene: TRBV5-1
CDR3nt: TGCGCCAGCAGCTTGGCGCTAGCGGGGGCCCCCTACAATGAGCAGTTCTTC
CDR3aa: CASSLALAGAPYNEQFF

d_gene: NA
j_gene: TRBJ1-4
abundance: many
v_gene: TRBV7-2
CDR3nt: TGTGCCAGCAGCTTAGGAAGGGCAACTAATGAAAAACTGTTTTTT
CDR3aa: CASSLGRATNEKLFF

d_gene: NA
j_gene: TRBJ2-3
abundance: NA
v_gene: TRBV12-3/TRBV12-4
CDR3nt: TGTGCCAGCAGTTTACGCCCGACCACAGATACGCAGTATTTT
CDR3aa: CASSLRPTTDTQYF

d_gene: TRBD1
j_gene: TRBJ2-1
abundance: NA
v_gene: TRBV20-1
CDR3nt: TGCAGTGCTAGGGAAACAGGGGGCCGATACAATGAGCAGTTCTTC
CDR3aa: CSARETGGRYNEQFF

d_gene: NA
j_gene: TRBJ1-1
abundance: NA
v_gene: TRBV19
CDR3nt: TGTGCCAGCCTCCGATGGGGCACTGAAGCTTTCTTT
CDR3aa: CASLRWGTEAFF

d_gene: NA
j_gene: TRBJ2-1
abundance: NA
v_gene: TRBV4-3
CDR3nt: TGCGCCAGCAGCCAAGATCCGTGGGGGTTAAGTGGGTCCAATGAGCAGTTCTTC
CDR3aa: CASSQDPWGLSGSNEQFF